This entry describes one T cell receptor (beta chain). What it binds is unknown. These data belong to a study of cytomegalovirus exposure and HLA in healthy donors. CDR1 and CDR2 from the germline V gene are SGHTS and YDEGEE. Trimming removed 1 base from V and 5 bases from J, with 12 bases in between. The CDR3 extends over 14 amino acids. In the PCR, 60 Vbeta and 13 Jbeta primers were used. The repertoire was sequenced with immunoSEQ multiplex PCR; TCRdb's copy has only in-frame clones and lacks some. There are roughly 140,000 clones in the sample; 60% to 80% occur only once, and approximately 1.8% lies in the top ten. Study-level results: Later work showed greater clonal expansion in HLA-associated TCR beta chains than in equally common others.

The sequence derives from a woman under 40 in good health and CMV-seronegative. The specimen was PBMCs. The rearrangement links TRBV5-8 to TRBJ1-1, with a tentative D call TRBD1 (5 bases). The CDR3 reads CASSLWGGMTEAFF. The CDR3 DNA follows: TGTGCCAGCAGCTTGTGGGGGGGAATGACTGAAGCTTTCTTT.